The source of this TCR beta chain is a study of T cell responses to AZD1222 COVID-19 vaccine. The V and J ends lost 2 bases and 0 bases respectively, with 10 bases between them. CDR3 length: 14 residues. Germline loops: CDR1 GTSNPN, CDR2 SVGIG (reference sequence). About this clone: The antigen remains unidentified.

Overall study findings and caveats: The donor cohort was predominantly white British with a female majority, and clonal diversity may have been underestimated.

Profiling relied on immunoSEQ multiplex PCR, and the TCRdb table lists in-frame clones only, not all of them. The data show roughly 180,000 clones, 91% seen once. This TCR derives from an adult in good health. The J gene is TRBJ1-1, the V gene TRBV30, with D perhaps matching TRBD1 (5 bases). The sample here was peripheral blood, taken on day 0 of AZD1222 vaccination. The CDR3: CAWSSGLMNTEAFF. The CDR3 region has the DNA TGTGCCTGGAGTTCGGGACTGATGAACACTGAAGCTTTCTTT.